This entry lists 12 T cell receptor beta chains sequenced from one sample in a study of CD8+ T cells in alopecia areata. Treatment here: oral pan-JAK inhibitor, 5-10 mg twice daily. Reverse transcribed after extraction, RNA yielded cDNA as the sequencing template. Here immunoSEQ multiplex PCR was the method, and the copy in TCRdb shows in-frame clones only, minus some. Among some 120,000 clones listed, around 60% were seen once. Material: CD4+ T cells sorted from blood, obtained at week 4, from a patient treated with tofacitinib. The receptors derive from a human donor with alopecia areata.

This rearrangement joins TRBV9 to TRBJ2-5, with D maybe TRBD2 (5 bases). Germline lookup yields CDR1 SGDLS and CDR2 YYNGEE. V was shortened by 0 bases and J by 1 base, with 13 bases between the two germline ends. This CDR3 comprises 16 residues. The CDR3 is CASSVGGVASQETQYF. CDR3 DNA: TGTGCCAGCAGCGTAGGAGGTGTAGCGAGCCAAGAGACCCAGTACTTC.

This rearrangement joins TRBV29-1 to TRBJ2-7; D might be TRBD2 (6 bases). The ends were cut back, 1 base at V and 2 bases at J, with 15 bases in the middle. This CDR3 is 15 amino acids long. The germline V gene has CDR1 SQVTM and CDR2 ANQGSEA. The CDR3 sequence is CSVEGGTPETYEQYF. CDR3 coding DNA: TGCAGCGTTGAAGGCGGGACTCCCGAGACCTACGAGCAGTACTTC.

The J gene is TRBJ1-6, the V gene TRBV5-1; the D gene is possibly TRBD1 (5 bases). Per germline, CDR1 SGHRS and CDR2 YFSETQ. With 4 bases removed from V and 8 bases from J, the gap between germline ends came to 13 bases. The CDR3 is 14 amino acids. CDR3 residues: CASSQGTFDSPLHF. For the CDR3, the DNA is TGCGCCAGCAGCCAAGGGACTTTTGATTCACCCCTCCACTTT.

The CDR3 DNA is TGTGCCACCAGCAGCGGCACAAGTTACAATCAGCCCCAGCATTTT. Protein: CATSSGTSYNQPQHF. This rearrangement joins TRBV15 to TRBJ1-5; no definite D call. The germline V gene encodes CDR1 LNHNV and CDR2 YYDKDF (reference sequence). The CDR3 sequence is 15 residues long. V lost 3 bases and J 3 bases, leaving 12 bases between the germline ends.

In this sample, this clone turned up a few times. The J gene is TRBJ1-5, the V gene TRBV29-1; no clear D. CDR1 is SQVTM, CDR2 ANQGSEA, per germline. V was pared by 4 bases and J by 1 base, with 5 bases between. The length of the CDR3 is 12 residues. The CDR3 coding sequence is TGCAGCGTTGGACTGAGCAATCAGCCCCAGCATTTT. This codes for CSVGLSNQPQHF. Complete variable domain (other parts from reference TRBV29-1 and TRBJ1-5): SAVISQKPSRDICQRGTSLTIQCQVDSQVTMMFWYRQQPGQSLTLIATANQGSEATYESGFVIDKFPISRPNLTFSTLTVSNMSPEDSSIYLCSVGLSNQPQHFGDGTRLSIL.

In this sample, this clone turned up once. V and J are TRBV29-1 and TRBJ1-1, with a tentative D call TRBD1 (6 bases). Per the germline V gene, CDR1 is SQVTM and CDR2 is ANQGSEA. V was cut by 1 base and J by 5 bases, with 11 bases left in between. The CDR3 runs 13 residues. The CDR3 is CSVEVGQKTEAFF. The CDR3 DNA follows: TGCAGCGTTGAAGTAGGACAGAAAACTGAAGCTTTCTTT.

This clone appeared many times. CDR3 in DNA: TGTGCCAGCAGCCAAGATTGGGGGAACACTGAAGCTTTCTTT. Translation: CASSQDWGNTEAFF. The V call is TRBV4-2, the J call TRBJ1-1; D gene uncertain. Germline assignment: CDR1 LGHNA and CDR2 YNFKEQ. Trimming left V 0 bases short and J 1 base short, with 6 bases between. CDR3 length: 14 amino acids.

CDR3 sequence (DNA): TGCGCCAGCAGCCAAGATCGGAGAGGGTTCACCGGGGAGCTGTTTTTT. It yields the protein CASSQDRRGFTGELFF. The V and J genes are TRBV4-3 and TRBJ2-2, with D possibly matching TRBD2 (5 bases). The germline CDR1 and CDR2 sequences are LGHNA and YSLEER. Trimming took 0 bases from V and 4 from J, leaving 12 bases between them. The CDR3 totals 16 residues.

The rearrangement uses TRBV29-1 and TRBJ2-5, with 11 nucleotides matching TRBD1. The J call could be wrong; TRBJ2-7 is a better fit for the DNA end. Germline V CDR1 and CDR2: SQVTM, ANQGSEA. This CDR3 region has 12 residues. The CDR3 reads CSVGDRGYEQYF. In nucleotides, the CDR3 is TGCAGCGTTGGGGACAGGGGGTACGAGCAGTACTTC.

V and J are TRBV30 and TRBJ1-6, with 7 positions matching TRBD1. CDR1 and CDR2 (germline): GTSNPN, SVGIG (reference sequence). CDR3 length equals 13 residues. Germline trimming cut 4 bases from V and 7 bases from J; bases unmatched to any gene: 4. The CDR3: CAWTTGSNSPLHF. CDR3 DNA sequence: TGTGCCTGGACGACAGGGTCGAATTCACCCCTCCACTTT.

V and J are TRBV29-1 and TRBJ2-7; 9 nucleotides match TRBD1. The CDR3 has 13 residues. Germline V gives CDR1 SQVTM, CDR2 ANQGSEA. J gave up 6 bases and V 6 bases, and 9 bases lay outside the gene matches. This chain's CDR3 is CSVDRGEGPEQYF. In DNA form, the CDR3 reads TGCAGCGTGGACAGGGGAGAGGGACCCGAGCAGTACTTC.

The table lists this clone with a count of one. The rearrangement joins TRBV5-1 to TRBJ2-5, with D unresolved. V was pared by 7 bases and J by 6 bases, with 19 bases between. The V gene's germline CDR1 is SGHRS and CDR2 YFSETQ. The CDR3 loop spans 14 amino acids. The CDR3 loop is CASHPDAATKTQYF. Here the CDR3 DNA reads TGCGCCAGCCACCCCGACGCAGCCACGAAGACCCAGTACTTC.